This T cell receptor beta chain appears in the sequencing data of a study of blood T cell repertoires in COVID-19. The CDR3 contains 15 residues. Germline CDR1 is MNHNS and CDR2 is SASEGT. The V end lost 0 bases, the J end lost 4 bases, and 10 bases lay between the germline ends. Produced via immunoSEQ multiplex PCR; TCRdb's table is partial and in-frame only. The data contain under 150,000 clones, less than 90% of them singletons. The chain carries TRBV6-1 and TRBJ2-1, with D perhaps matching TRBD2 (6 bases). The sequence derives from a human donor in a cohort sampled during active COVID-19. Sequencing used peripheral blood. The CDR3 loop reads CASSEARDSYNEQFF. The CDR3 nucleotides read TGTGCCAGCAGTGAAGCGCGGGATTCTTACAATGAGCAGTTCTTC.